These 18 T cell receptor beta chains were sequenced from one sample in a study of radiotherapy plus CTLA-4 blockade in lung cancer. Using immunoSEQ multiplex PCR, the repertoire was profiled, and TCRdb retains in-frame clones only, with some absent. This sample has 80,000 or so clones, with 78% found just once. The starting material was peripheral blood, obtained from a patient treated with radiotherapy plus ipilimumab. These receptors originate from a human donor with non-small cell lung cancer who had a partial response to radiotherapy plus ipilimumab. Some clones in this sample may be carry-over from other donors' samples.

This chain joins TRBV28 and TRBJ1-3; D gene uncertain. This CDR3 has 15 amino acids. V was cut by 7 bases and J by 0 bases, with 13 bases left in between. The germline CDR1 and CDR2 sequences are MDHEN and SYDVKM. The DNA of the CDR3 is TGTGCCAGCAAACCGATGGGGAGCTCTGGAAACACCATATATTTT. Translating it yields CASKPMGSSGNTIYF.

As regards this clone: Its ends do not fully match the called genes, so a read error is possible. The CDR3: CANSSPGGYEDQYF. CDR3 nucleotides: TGTGCCAACAGTTCTCCAGGGGGGTATGAGGACCAGTACTTC. The chain has TRBV28 and TRBJ2-7; a weak D match, TRBD1 (7 bases). CDR1 and CDR2 from the germline V gene are MDHEN and SYDVKM. This CDR3 is 14 amino acids long.

This sequence joins TRBV30 and TRBJ2-1; 7 bases map to TRBD1. The CDR3 is 15 residues long. Germline CDR1 and CDR2: GTSNPN and SVGIG (reference sequence). The V and J ends lost 5 bases and 0 bases, in that order; junction bases with no gene match: 7. CDR3 protein: CAWGTADSSYNEQFF. Here the CDR3 DNA reads TGTGCCTGGGGGACAGCGGATAGCTCCTACAATGAGCAGTTCTTC.

The J gene is TRBJ1-5, the V gene TRBV28; tentatively, D is TRBD1 (6 bases). The CDR3 extends over 14 amino acids. In germline, CDR1 is MDHEN, CDR2 SYDVKM. The V and J ends lost 4 bases and 5 bases respectively, with 12 bases between them. The CDR3 spells CASSSTGLHQPQHF. The CDR3 nucleotides read TGTGCCAGCAGTTCTACAGGGTTGCATCAGCCCCAGCATTTT.

CDR3 DNA: TGTGCCAGCAGCTCCACGGGGTTTGCCAACGTCCTGACTTTC. This translates into CASSSTGFANVLTF. This rearrangement joins TRBV5-6 to TRBJ2-6; perhaps TRBD2 as D (5 bases). V gave up 3 bases and J gave up 7 bases, with 11 bases separating them. Germline V gene sequence: CDR1 SGHDT, CDR2 YYEEEE. This CDR3 is built from 14 residues. The entire variable domain, with the rest obtained from reference TRBV5-6 and TRBJ2-6, is as follows: DAGVTQSPTHLIKTRGQQVTLRCSPKSGHDTVSWYQQALGQGPQFIFQYYEEEERQRGNFPDRFSGHQFPNYSSELNVNALLLGDSALYLCASSSTGFANVLTFGAGSRLTVL.

In this sample, this clone turned up once. This chain links TRBV6-1 with TRBJ2-1; 7 bases line up with TRBD1. V lost 6 bases and J lost 4; bases outside the gene matches: 6. Germline V lookup: CDR1 MNHNS, CDR2 SASEGT. The CDR3 length is 14 residues. The CDR3, as DNA: TGTGCCAGCAGCCCGACAGGGCTTTACAATGAGCAGTTCTTC. Encoded protein: CASSPTGLYNEQFF.

The genes are TRBV11-3 and TRBJ2-1; TRBD2 matches at 10 bases. The V and J ends lost 2 bases and 7 bases, in that order; junction bases with no gene match: 2. CDR1 is SGHNT and CDR2 is YENEEA in the germline V gene. The CDR3 is 14 amino acids. The CDR3 nucleotides are TGTGCCAGCAGCTTACAAGCGGGAGGGAATGAGCAGTTCTTC. As protein: CASSLQAGGNEQFF.

This clone was counted once. This chain connects TRBV19 to TRBJ1-2; tentatively, D is TRBD1 (5 bases). The CDR3 runs 15 residues. Germline values: CDR1 LNHDA, CDR2 SQIVND (reference sequence). Trimming pared 3 bases from V and 5 bases from J, leaving 16 bases between. CDR3 in DNA: TGTGCCAGTAGTATTCCAGGATCAGGGCGTTATGGCTACACCTTC. It translates to CASSIPGSGRYGYTF.

CDR3 loop: CASSLAEGDYYTF. Here the CDR3 DNA reads TGCGCCAGCAGCTTGGCGGAGGGAGACTACTACACCTTC. The chain is built from TRBV5-1 and TRBJ1-2; D not certain. The germline CDR1 and CDR2 sequences are SGHRS and YFSETQ. The CDR3 loop spans 13 amino acids. With 0 bases removed from V and 10 bases from J, the gap between germline ends came to 13 bases.

The rearrangement links TRBV9 to TRBJ2-1; TRBD2 matches at 9 bases. Trimming removed 2 bases from V and 7 bases from J; junction bases left unmatched: 7. From germline, CDR1 is SGDLS and CDR2 YYNGEE. The CDR3 runs 15 residues. CDR3 loop: CASSVFSGGLNEQFF. The CDR3 nucleotides are TGTGCCAGCAGCGTTTTCAGCGGGGGGCTGAATGAGCAGTTCTTC.

This chain joins TRBV28 and TRBJ2-3, with D possibly being TRBD1 (6 bases). Trimming left V 2 bases short and J 6 bases short, with 15 bases between. This CDR3 is built from 15 residues. Germline CDR1 is MDHEN and CDR2 is SYDVKM. The DNA of the CDR3 is TGTGCCAGCAGTTTAATCTCAGGGGCCGGGGATACGCAGTATTTT. Encoded protein: CASSLISGAGDTQYF.

This clone was detected a few times. The chain is built from TRBV19 and TRBJ1-3, with 9 bases fitting TRBD1. With 6 bases clipped from V and 0 bases from J, the junction kept 6 bases outside the gene matches. CDR3 length equals 16 residues. In germline, CDR1 is LNHDA, CDR2 SQIVND (reference sequence). The CDR3 protein is CASSRTGANSGNTIYF. For the CDR3, the DNA is TGTGCCAGTAGCCGGACAGGGGCGAACTCTGGAAACACCATATATTTT.

The rearrangement uses TRBV5-1 and TRBJ2-1; a weak D match, TRBD2 (6 bases). Per germline, CDR1 SGHRS and CDR2 YFSETQ. The CDR3 has 16 amino acids. V shed 4 bases and J shed 6 bases, with 20 bases lying between them. CDR3 sequence: CASSLPLLGGRNEQFF. CDR3 nucleotides: TGCGCCAGCAGCCTCCCACTCCTCGGAGGGCGCAATGAGCAGTTCTTC.

The V and J genes are TRBV6-1 and TRBJ2-2, with TRBD2 matching over 10 bases. CDR3 length: 16 amino acids. V gave up 0 bases and J gave up 8 bases; unmatched junction bases: 6. Germline CDR1 MNHNS, CDR2 SASEGT. In nucleotides, the CDR3 is TGTGCCAGCAGTGAAGCCCTAGCGGGGGAGGCTGGGGAGCTGTTTTTT. This encodes CASSEALAGEAGELFF.

Only a few counts were recorded for this clone. This chain connects TRBV30 to TRBJ2-7; 7 positions match TRBD2. CDR3 length: 13 residues. Germline trimming cut 0 bases from V and 5 bases from J; bases unmatched to any gene: 4. From germline, CDR1 is GTSNPN and CDR2 SVGIG (reference sequence). CDR3 DNA: TGTGCCTGGAGTGTGGCGGGAGCAGACGAGCAGTACTTC. Translating gives CAWSVAGADEQYF.

The chain recombines TRBV27 with TRBJ2-7; TRBD1 agrees at 7 bases. This CDR3 is built from 12 residues. The germline V gene has CDR1 MNHEY and CDR2 SMNVEV (reference sequence). The V and J ends lost 9 bases and 3 bases, in that order; junction bases with no gene match: 5. The CDR3 here is CARRQGCYEQYF. CDR3 nucleotide sequence: TGTGCCAGACGACAGGGATGCTACGAGCAGTACTTC.

This rearrangement joins TRBV20-1 to TRBJ1-1; tentative D call: TRBD1 (5 bases). V lost 3 bases, J lost 8 bases, and 10 bases lay in between. Germline V gives CDR1 DFQATT, CDR2 SNEGSKA (reference sequence). This CDR3 is built from 11 residues. The CDR3 is CSASLTGEAFF. DNA for the CDR3: TGCAGTGCTAGTTTAACAGGAGAAGCTTTCTTT.

This clone was detected only a few times. The chain combines TRBV6-6 with TRBJ1-1; D gene unclear. Germline V lookup: CDR1 MNHNY, CDR2 SVGAGI (reference sequence). The CDR3 consists of 13 residues. Trimming took 8 bases from V and 2 from J, leaving 12 bases between them. The CDR3 reads CASGRGDNTEAFF. For the CDR3, the DNA is TGTGCCAGCGGACGGGGAGATAACACTGAAGCTTTCTTT.